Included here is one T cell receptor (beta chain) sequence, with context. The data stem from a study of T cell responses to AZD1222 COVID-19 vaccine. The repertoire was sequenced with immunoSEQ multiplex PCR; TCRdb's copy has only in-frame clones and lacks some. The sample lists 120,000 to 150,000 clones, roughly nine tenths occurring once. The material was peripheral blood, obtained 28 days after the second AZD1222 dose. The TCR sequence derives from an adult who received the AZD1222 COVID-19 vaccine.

CDR3 bases: TGTGCCAGCAGCTTCCCCCTTTTAGGTTCTAGCACAGATACGCAGTATTTT. Its translation is CASSFPLLGSSTDTQYF. The rearrangement joins TRBV11-2 to TRBJ2-3, with D unresolved. Germline V gives CDR1 SGHAT, CDR2 FQNNGV. V dropped 3 bases and J dropped 0 bases, with 16 bases sitting between them. There are 17 residues in the CDR3.